This entry lists 8 T cell receptor beta chains sequenced from one sample in a study of T cell repertoires in cytomegalovirus infection. TCRdb reprocessed the reads via MiXCR and lists one record per CDR3 protein. The sample yields about a million distinct CDR3 sequences, about 33% seen once. Which antigens these TCRs recognize remains unknown. The sequences come from cultured CD8+ T cells from PBMCs, collected from culture after CMV antigen stimulation. These receptor sequences come from a human donor in good health (CMV status not recorded). Some clones in this sample may be carry-over from other donors' samples.

This chain links TRBV20-1 with TRBJ1-5; possibly TRBD1 for D (5 bases). This CDR3 has 14 amino acids. Between the trimmed V and J ends, which lost 6 bases and 0 bases, there was a span of 12 bases. Germline CDR1 is DFQATT and CDR2 is SNEGSKA (reference sequence). In DNA form, the CDR3 reads TGCAGTGCCAGGGCGGGGGATAGCAATCAGCCCCAGCATTTT. It translates to CSARAGDSNQPQHF.

This clonotype was seen more than once but under ten times. The chain recombines TRBV4-2 with TRBJ1-6; D gene unclear. CDR1 is LGHNA, CDR2 YNFKEQ, per germline. The CDR3 length is 15 residues. Trimming removed 0 bases from V and 8 bases from J, with 11 bases in between. CDR3 DNA sequence: TGTGCCAGCAGCCAAGAGCCGGGAAATCATTCACCCCTCCACTTT. It codes for CASSQEPGNHSPLHF.

In this sample, this clonotype turned up a few times. V is TRBV27 and J is TRBJ2-3, with D hard to call. The CDR3 totals 17 residues. Germline CDR1 is MNHEY and CDR2 is SMNVEV (reference sequence). V was trimmed by 3 bases and J by 1 base, leaving 17 bases between them. This chain's CDR3 is CASSFWASRMGTDTQYF. The CDR3 region has the DNA TGTGCCAGCAGTTTCTGGGCGTCTAGAATGGGCACAGATACGCAGTATTTT.

The sample holds a few counts of this clonotype. The V gene is TRBV5-1, the J gene TRBJ2-2; possible D gene TRBD1, 5 bases. CDR1 is SGHRS and CDR2 is YFSETQ in the germline V gene. The V and J ends lost 5 bases and 4 bases respectively, with 18 bases between them. This CDR3 has 16 residues. DNA for the CDR3: TGCGCCAGCAGTTTGACAGCCCAGGGTGGCACCGGGGAGCTGTTTTTT. This sequence encodes CASSLTAQGGTGELFF.

CDR3 region: CASSGGPGGTDTQYF. The CDR3 DNA follows: TGTGCCAGCAGCGGGGGACCGGGGGGCACAGATACGCAGTATTTT. The chain joins TRBV5-6 to TRBJ2-3, with D possibly matching TRBD2 (6 bases). This CDR3 comprises 15 residues. The ends were cut back, 4 bases at V and 1 base at J, with 13 bases in the middle. The germline gives CDR1 SGHDT, CDR2 YYEEEE.

In its sample, this clonotype was seen many times. The chain employs TRBV7-8 and TRBJ1-5; D is undetermined. The CDR3 covers 15 residues. V lost 1 base and J 2 bases, leaving 9 bases between the germline ends. Germline V gene lookup returns CDR1 SGHVS and CDR2 FQNEAQ. The CDR3 loop reads CASSLGIDGNQPQHF. CDR3 DNA sequence: TGTGCCAGCAGCTTAGGCATTGACGGCAATCAGCCCCAGCATTTT.

A remark on this clonotype: An end of the junction does not agree with germline; a read error may underlie this. This chain uses TRBV4-1 with TRBJ2-4, with D tentatively TRBD2 (5 bases). This CDR3 comprises 15 residues. CDR1 MGHRA and CDR2 YSYEKL come from the germline V gene. CDR3 sequence (DNA): TGTGCCAGCAGCCAAGTAGCGCACTCCAAAAACATTCAGTACTTC. It translates to CASSQVAHSKNIQYF.

The chain is built from TRBV12-3 or TRBV12-4 and TRBJ1-1; no definite D call. V was shortened by 1 base and J by 1 base, with 19 bases between the two germline ends. The CDR3 has 18 amino acids. CDR3 amino acids: CASSLVVRLWRRNTEAFF. The CDR3 DNA sequence: TGTGCCAGCAGTTTAGTAGTAAGGTTGTGGAGGAGGAACACTGAAGCTTTCTTT.